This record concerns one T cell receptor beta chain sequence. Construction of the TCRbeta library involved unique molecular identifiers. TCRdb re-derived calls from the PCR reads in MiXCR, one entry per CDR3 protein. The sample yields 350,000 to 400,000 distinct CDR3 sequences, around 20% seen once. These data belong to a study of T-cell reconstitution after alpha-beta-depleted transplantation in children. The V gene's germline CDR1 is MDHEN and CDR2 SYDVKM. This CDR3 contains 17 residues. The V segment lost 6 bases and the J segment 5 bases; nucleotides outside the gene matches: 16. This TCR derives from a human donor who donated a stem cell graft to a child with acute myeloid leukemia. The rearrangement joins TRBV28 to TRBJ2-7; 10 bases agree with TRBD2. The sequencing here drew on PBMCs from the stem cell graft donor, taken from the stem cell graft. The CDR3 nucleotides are TGTGCCAGCAGCCTGCTCTTGAGCGGGAGGGCCCCCGACGAGCAGTACTTC. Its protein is CASSLLLSGRAPDEQYF.